This T cell receptor (beta chain) was sequenced during a study of cytomegalovirus exposure and HLA in healthy donors. About this clone: Its antigen is currently unknown.

In the PCR, 60 Vbeta and 13 Jbeta primers were used. Original analysis: There were around 78 million unique TCR beta chains by a later count, and about 11 million of them were shared. Using immunoSEQ multiplex PCR, the repertoire was profiled, and TCRdb retains in-frame clones only, with some absent. Clone size and the V and J calls come from that table; the DNA yielded D and trimming. The data contain about 140,000 clones, 55% to 80% of them seen just once; the ten biggest clones take up about an eighth. Overall study results and limits: In vitro work confirmed that three CMV-associated chains recognize CMV antigens. The dataset shows that most TCR sequences were rare, while some public TCRs occurred in many donors.

The germline V and J ends were trimmed by 4 bases and 6 bases, with 12 bases remaining between them. Looked up from germline, CDR1 is SGHTA and CDR2 is FQGTGA. The CDR3 consists of 14 residues. The genes are TRBV7-3 and TRBJ2-2; tentatively, D is TRBD2 (5 bases). The source is a human donor in good health. The material sequenced was PBMCs. The CDR3 sequence: CASSSNSVAGELFF. CDR3 DNA: TGTGCCAGCAGCTCAAATAGCGTGGCCGGGGAGCTGTTTTTT.